The entry below gives a single T cell receptor (beta chain) sequence along with its context. TCRdb keeps only in-frame clones here, not all; method: immunoSEQ multiplex PCR. Of some 36,000 clones detected, approximately 91% appear once; the ten largest clones hold approximately 4.6%. This sample was taken from a study of T cell changes during pregnancy in multiple sclerosis. J lost 0 bases, V lost 0 bases, and 5 bases had no gene match. Germline-derived CDR1 and CDR2 are SGHKS and YYEKEE (reference sequence). CDR3 length equals 18 residues. This clonotype was obtained from a female donor in good health, enrolled as a control in a pregnancy study. This chain joins TRBV5-5 and TRBJ2-6, with 8 nucleotides matching TRBD2. This material consisted of peripheral blood, taken in the second trimester of pregnancy. The chain's CDR3 is CASSLAASGYSGANVLTF. The CDR3 nucleotides are TGTGCCAGCAGCTTGGCAGCTAGCGGGTACTCTGGGGCCAACGTCCTGACTTTC.